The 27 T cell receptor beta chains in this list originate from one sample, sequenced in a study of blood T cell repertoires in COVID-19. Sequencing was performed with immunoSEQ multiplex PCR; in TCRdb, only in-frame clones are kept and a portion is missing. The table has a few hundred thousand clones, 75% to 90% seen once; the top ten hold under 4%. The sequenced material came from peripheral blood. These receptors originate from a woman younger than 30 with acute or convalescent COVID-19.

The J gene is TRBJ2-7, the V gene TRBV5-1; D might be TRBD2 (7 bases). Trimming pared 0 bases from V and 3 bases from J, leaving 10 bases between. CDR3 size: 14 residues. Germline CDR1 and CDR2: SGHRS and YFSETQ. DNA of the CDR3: TGCGCCAGCAGCTTGGGGGAGGGGGACTACGAGCAGTACTTC. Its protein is CASSLGEGDYEQYF. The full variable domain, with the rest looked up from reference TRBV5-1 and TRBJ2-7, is KAGVTQTPRYLIKTRGQQVTLSCSPISGHRSVSWYQQTPGQGLQFLFEYFSETQRNKGNFPGRFSGRQFSNSRSEMNVSTLELGDSALYLCASSLGEGDYEQYFGPGTRLTVT.

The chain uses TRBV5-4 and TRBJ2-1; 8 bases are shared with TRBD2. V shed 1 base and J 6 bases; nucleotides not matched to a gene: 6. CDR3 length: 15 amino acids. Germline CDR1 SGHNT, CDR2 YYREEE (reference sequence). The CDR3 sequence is CASSLSGGKSNEQFF. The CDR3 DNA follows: TGTGCCAGCAGCTTGTCGGGGGGGAAATCCAATGAGCAGTTCTTC.

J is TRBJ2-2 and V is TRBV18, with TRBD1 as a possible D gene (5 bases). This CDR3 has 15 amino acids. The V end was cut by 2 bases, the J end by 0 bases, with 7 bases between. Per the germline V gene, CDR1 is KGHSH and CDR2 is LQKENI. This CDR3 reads CASSPFRANTGELFF. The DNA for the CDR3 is TGTGCCAGCTCACCATTCAGGGCGAACACCGGGGAGCTGTTTTTT.

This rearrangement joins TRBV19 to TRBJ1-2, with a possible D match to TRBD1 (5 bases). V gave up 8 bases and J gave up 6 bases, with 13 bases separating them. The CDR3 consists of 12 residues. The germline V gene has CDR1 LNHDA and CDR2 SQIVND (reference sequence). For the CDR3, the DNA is TGTGCCAGTCTCAATGGGGCCCATGGCTACACCTTC. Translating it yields CASLNGAHGYTF.

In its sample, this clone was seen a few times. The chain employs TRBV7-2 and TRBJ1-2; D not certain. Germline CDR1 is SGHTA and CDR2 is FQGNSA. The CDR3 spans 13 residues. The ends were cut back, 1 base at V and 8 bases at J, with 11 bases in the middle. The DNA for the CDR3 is TGTGCCAGCAGCTTAGAGAGGGATTCCGGCTACACCTTC. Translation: CASSLERDSGYTF.

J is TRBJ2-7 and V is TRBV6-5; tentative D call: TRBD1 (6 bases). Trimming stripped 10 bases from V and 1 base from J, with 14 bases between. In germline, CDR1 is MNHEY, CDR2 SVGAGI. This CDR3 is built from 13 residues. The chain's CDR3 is CATRQVGSYEQYF. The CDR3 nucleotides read TGTGCCACTAGACAGGTCGGGTCCTACGAGCAGTACTTC.

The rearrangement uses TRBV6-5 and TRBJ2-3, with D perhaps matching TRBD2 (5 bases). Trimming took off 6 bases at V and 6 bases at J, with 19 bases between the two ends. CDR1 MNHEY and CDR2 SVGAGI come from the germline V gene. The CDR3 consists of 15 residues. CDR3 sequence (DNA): TGTGCCAGCAGGAGGACTGGATCCTCGGGCGATACGCAGTATTTT. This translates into CASRRTGSSGDTQYF.

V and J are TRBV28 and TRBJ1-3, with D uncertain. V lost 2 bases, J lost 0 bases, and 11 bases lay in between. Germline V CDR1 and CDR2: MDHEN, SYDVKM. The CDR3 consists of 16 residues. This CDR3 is CASSLRMRGSGNTIYF. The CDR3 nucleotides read TGTGCCAGCAGTTTACGGATGCGGGGCTCTGGAAACACCATATATTTT. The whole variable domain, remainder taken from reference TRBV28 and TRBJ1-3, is DVKVTQSSRYLVKRTGEKVFLECVQDMDHENMFWYRQDPGLGLRLIYFSYDVKMKEKGDIPEGYSVSREKKERFSLILESASTNQTSMYLCASSLRMRGSGNTIYFGEGSWLTVV.

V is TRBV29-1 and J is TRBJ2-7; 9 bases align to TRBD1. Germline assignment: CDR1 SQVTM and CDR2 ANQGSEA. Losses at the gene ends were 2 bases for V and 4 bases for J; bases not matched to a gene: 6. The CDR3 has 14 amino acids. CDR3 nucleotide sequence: TGCAGCGTTGAACACACAGGGGGCTCGTACGAGCAGTACTTC. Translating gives CSVEHTGGSYEQYF.

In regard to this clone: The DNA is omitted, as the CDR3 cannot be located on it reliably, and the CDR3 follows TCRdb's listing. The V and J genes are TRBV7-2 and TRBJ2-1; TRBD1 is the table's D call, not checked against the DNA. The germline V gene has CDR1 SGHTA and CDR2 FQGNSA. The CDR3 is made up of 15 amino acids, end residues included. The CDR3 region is CASSLFRGLSLEQFF.

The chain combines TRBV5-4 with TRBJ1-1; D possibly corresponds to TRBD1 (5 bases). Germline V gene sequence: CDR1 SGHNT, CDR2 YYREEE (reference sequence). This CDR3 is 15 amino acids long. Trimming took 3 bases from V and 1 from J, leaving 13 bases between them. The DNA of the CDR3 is TGTGCCAGCAGCTCCCCCCGGACACAGAACACTGAAGCTTTCTTT. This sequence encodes CASSSPRTQNTEAFF.

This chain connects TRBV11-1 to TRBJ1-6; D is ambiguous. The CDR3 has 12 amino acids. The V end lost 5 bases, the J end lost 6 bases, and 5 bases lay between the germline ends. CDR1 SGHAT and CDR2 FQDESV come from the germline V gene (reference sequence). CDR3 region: CASSGLNSPLHF. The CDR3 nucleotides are TGTGCCAGCAGCGGGCTTAATTCACCCCTCCACTTT.

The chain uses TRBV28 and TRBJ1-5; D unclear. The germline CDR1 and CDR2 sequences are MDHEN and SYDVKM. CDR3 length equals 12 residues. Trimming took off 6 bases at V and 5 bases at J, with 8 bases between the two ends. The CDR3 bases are TGTGCCAGCAGCAGAGGGTATCAGCCCCAGCATTTT. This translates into CASSRGYQPQHF. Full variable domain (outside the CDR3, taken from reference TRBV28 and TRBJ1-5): DVKVTQSSRYLVKRTGEKVFLECVQDMDHENMFWYRQDPGLGLRLIYFSYDVKMKEKGDIPEGYSVSREKKERFSLILESASTNQTSMYLCASSRGYQPQHFGDGTRLSIL.

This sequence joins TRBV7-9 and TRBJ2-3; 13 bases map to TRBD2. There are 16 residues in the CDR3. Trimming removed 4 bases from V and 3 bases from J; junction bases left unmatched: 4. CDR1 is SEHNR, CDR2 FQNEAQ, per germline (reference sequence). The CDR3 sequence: CASSSGLAGKTDTQYF. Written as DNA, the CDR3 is TGTGCCAGCAGCTCGGGACTAGCGGGGAAGACAGATACGCAGTATTTT.

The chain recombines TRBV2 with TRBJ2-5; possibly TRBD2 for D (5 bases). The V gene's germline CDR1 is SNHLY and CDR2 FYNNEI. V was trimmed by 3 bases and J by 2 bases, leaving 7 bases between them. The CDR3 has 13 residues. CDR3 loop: CASSDGVQETQYF. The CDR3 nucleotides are TGTGCCAGCAGTGACGGGGTTCAAGAGACCCAGTACTTC.

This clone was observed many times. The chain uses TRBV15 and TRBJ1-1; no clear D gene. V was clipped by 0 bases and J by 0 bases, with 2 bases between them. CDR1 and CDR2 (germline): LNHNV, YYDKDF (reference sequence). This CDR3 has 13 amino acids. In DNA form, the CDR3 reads TGTGCCACCAGCAGAGACATGAACACTGAAGCTTTCTTT. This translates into CATSRDMNTEAFF.

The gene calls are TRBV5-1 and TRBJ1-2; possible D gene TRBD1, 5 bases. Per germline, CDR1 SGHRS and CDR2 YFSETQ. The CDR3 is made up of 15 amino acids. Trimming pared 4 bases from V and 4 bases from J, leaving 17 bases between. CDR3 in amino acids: CASSGDSQSTYGYTF. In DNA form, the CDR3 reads TGCGCCAGCAGCGGAGACAGTCAAAGCACCTATGGCTACACCTTC.

The CDR3: CASSLRDRANYGYTF. The CDR3 DNA is TGTGCCAGCAGCCTCCGGGACAGGGCTAACTATGGCTACACCTTC. The chain employs TRBV3-1 (or the pseudogene TRBV3-2) and TRBJ1-2; TRBD1 matches 9 bases. Unmatched junction bases numbered 3, after V lost 4 bases and J lost 0 bases. Germline assignment: CDR1 LGHDT and CDR2 YNNKEL (reference sequence). This CDR3 is 15 amino acids long.

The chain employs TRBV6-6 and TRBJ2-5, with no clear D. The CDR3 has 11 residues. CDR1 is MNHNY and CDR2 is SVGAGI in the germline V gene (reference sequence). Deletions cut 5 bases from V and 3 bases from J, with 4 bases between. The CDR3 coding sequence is TGTGCCAGCAGTCCCAAAGAGACCCAGTACTTC. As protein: CASSPKETQYF.

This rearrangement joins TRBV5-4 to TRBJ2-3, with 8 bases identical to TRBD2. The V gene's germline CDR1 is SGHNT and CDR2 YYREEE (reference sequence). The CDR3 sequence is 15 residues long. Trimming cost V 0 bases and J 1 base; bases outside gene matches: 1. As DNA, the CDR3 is TGTGCCAGCAGCTTGGTCGGGGGGGGCACAGATACGCAGTATTTT. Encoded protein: CASSLVGGGTDTQYF. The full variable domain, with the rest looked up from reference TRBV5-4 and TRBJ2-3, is ETGVTQSPTHLIKTRGQQVTLRCSSQSGHNTVSWYQQALGQGPQFIFQYYREEENGRGNFPPRFSGLQFPNYSSELNVNALELDDSALYLCASSLVGGGTDTQYFGPGTRLTVL.

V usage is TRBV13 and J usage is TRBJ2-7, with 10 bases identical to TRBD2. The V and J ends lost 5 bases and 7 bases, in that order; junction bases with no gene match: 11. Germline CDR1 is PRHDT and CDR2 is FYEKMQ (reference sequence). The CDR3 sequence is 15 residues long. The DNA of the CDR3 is TGTGCCAGCAGCCCTCTGACTAGCGGGTCACCGGAGCAGTACTTC. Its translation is CASSPLTSGSPEQYF.

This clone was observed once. The CDR3 DNA sequence: TGTGCCAGCAGCCCGAGGACTAGCGGGGCCACCTACAATGAGCAGTTCTTC. Amino acids: CASSPRTSGATYNEQFF. The chain couples TRBV7-6 to TRBJ2-1; 12 bases are a match to TRBD2. Germline V gene sequence: CDR1 SGHVS, CDR2 FNYEAQ. V lost 5 bases, J lost 2 bases, and 7 bases stayed unmatched. The CDR3 totals 17 residues.

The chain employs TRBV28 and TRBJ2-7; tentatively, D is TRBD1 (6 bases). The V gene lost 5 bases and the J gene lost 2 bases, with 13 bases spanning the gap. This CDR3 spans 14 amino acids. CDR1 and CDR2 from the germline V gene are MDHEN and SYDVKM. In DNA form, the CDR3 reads TGTGCCAGCAGTCCAGGACAGAACCCCTACGAGCAGTACTTC. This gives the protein CASSPGQNPYEQYF. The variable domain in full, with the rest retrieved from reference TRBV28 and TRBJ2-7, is DVKVTQSSRYLVKRTGEKVFLECVQDMDHENMFWYRQDPGLGLRLIYFSYDVKMKEKGDIPEGYSVSREKKERFSLILESASTNQTSMYLCASSPGQNPYEQYFGPGTRLTVT.

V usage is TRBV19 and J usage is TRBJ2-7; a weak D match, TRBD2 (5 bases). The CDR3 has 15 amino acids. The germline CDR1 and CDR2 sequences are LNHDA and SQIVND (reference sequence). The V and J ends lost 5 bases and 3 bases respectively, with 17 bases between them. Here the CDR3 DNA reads TGTGCCAGTAGTCGCCTCCCGGGGTGGGACTACGAGCAGTACTTC. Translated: CASSRLPGWDYEQYF.

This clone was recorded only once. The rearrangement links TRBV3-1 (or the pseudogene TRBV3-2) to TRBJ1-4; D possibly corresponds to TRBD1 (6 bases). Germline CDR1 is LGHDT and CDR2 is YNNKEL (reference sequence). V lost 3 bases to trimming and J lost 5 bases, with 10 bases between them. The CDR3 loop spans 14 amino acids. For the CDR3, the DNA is TGTGCCAGCAGCCATTACGGACAGAATGAAAAACTGTTTTTT. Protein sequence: CASSHYGQNEKLFF.

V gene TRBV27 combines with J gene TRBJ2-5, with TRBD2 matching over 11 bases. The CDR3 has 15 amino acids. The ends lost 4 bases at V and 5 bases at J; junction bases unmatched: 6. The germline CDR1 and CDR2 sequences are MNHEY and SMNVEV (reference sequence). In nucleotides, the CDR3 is TGTGCCAGCAGTTATAGCGGGAGGGTTTGGGAGACCCAGTACTTC. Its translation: CASSYSGRVWETQYF.

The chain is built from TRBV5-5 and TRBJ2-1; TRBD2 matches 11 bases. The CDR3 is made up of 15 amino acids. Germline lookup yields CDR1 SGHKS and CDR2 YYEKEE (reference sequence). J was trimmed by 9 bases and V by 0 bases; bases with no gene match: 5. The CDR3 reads CASSLVLAGVREQFF. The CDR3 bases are TGTGCCAGCAGCTTGGTACTAGCGGGAGTTCGTGAGCAGTTCTTC.